The rows below give T cell receptor beta chains drawn from one sample of a study of blood T cell repertoires in COVID-19. The data were produced by immunoSEQ multiplex PCR, yet TCRdb's version contains in-frame clones alone and is incomplete. The sample has 200,000 to 250,000 clones; roughly 90% are singletons. The material sequenced was PBMCs or T cells enriched from blood (not recorded which). Receptor source: a man between 18 and 35 years old with acute COVID-19. Each CDR3 is given with its conserved first and last residue. The D gene is left open where the match is weak. Clone size appears in some rows only: once, few, many, or a class for an expanded clone.

NA,TRBV4-1,TRBJ1-1,NA,TGCGCCAGCAGCCACAACTTGAACACTGAAGCTTTCTTT,CASSHNLNTEAFF
TRBD2,TRBV28,TRBJ2-1,NA,TGTGCCAGCAGTTATCAGACTAGCGGCTACAATGAGCAGTTCTTC,CASSYQTSGYNEQFF
NA,TRBV4-1,TRBJ2-1,once,TGCGCCAGCAGCCAAGAATCGGGGATGTACAATGAGCAGTTCTTC,CASSQESGMYNEQFF
TRBD2,TRBV30,TRBJ2-3,NA,TGTGCCTGGAGTGCGGGACTAGCGGGAGCCCCAAGCACAGATACGCAGTATTTT,CAWSAGLAGAPSTDTQYF
NA,TRBV12-3/TRBV12-4,TRBJ2-5,NA,TGTGCCAGCAGTTTAGGCGCGGAGACCCAGTACTTC,CASSLGAETQYF
NA,TRBV2,TRBJ1-5,few,TGTGCCAGCAGTGAGGCAGGGGCGAATCAGCCCCAGCATTTT,CASSEAGANQPQHF
TRBD2,TRBV6-2/TRBV6-3,TRBJ2-5,NA,TGTGCCAGCAGTCGACTAGCTCCAGAGACCCAGTACTTC,CASSRLAPETQYF
NA,TRBV27,TRBJ2-7,NA,TGTGCCAGCAGTTCCCCCTTTTACGAGCAGTACTTC,CASSSPFYEQYF
TRBD2,TRBV18,TRBJ2-5,NA,TGTGCCAGCTCACCTCTGAGGGGACTAGGTGGAGAGACCCAGTACTTC,CASSPLRGLGGETQYF
NA,TRBV13,TRBJ2-5,few,TGTGCCAGCACCCCTGGGAGGAGTAGGTACGAGACCCAGTACTTC,CASTPGRSRYETQYF
NA,TRBV27,TRBJ1-1,NA,TGTGCCAGCAGGCCGACAGCGAACACTGAAGCTTTCTTT,CASRPTANTEAFF
TRBD1,TRBV28,TRBJ1-1,NA,TGTGCCAGCAGTTCCCAGGGGGCTAGGAACACTGAAGCTTTCTTT,CASSSQGARNTEAFF
NA,TRBV7-8,TRBJ2-1,NA,TGTGCCAGCAGCCCGAGGGGGGGGAGAAAAAATGAGCAGTTCTTC,CASSPRGGRKNEQFF
TRBD1,TRBV28,TRBJ1-1,few,TGTGCCAGCAGAACATGGGACGGACAGGGGGCTACTGAAGCTTTCTTT,CASRTWDGQGATEAFF
TRBD2,TRBV7-8,TRBJ2-2,NA,TGTGCCAGCAGGGCAGGGAGGGGTCCAACCGGGGAGCTGTTTTTT,CASRAGRGPTGELFF
TRBD2,TRBV27,TRBJ2-1,NA,TGTGCCAGCAGTTTCCTAGCGGGAGTCGACAATGAGCAGTTCTTC,CASSFLAGVDNEQFF
NA,TRBV18,TRBJ2-3,NA,TGTGCCAGCTCACCGTCGTGGGGTAGGGGCCAAGGAGATACGCAGTATTTT,CASSPSWGRGQGDTQYF
NA,TRBV16,TRBJ1-2,NA,TGTGCCAGCAGCCAAGAAATGACAGATCGTGTCTATGGCTACACCTTC,CASSQEMTDRVYGYTF
TRBD2,TRBV28,TRBJ2-3,NA,TGTGCCAGCAGTTCGCCCCTAGCGGGAGAAGATACGCAGTATTTT,CASSSPLAGEDTQYF
NA,TRBV3-1/TRBV3-2,TRBJ1-5,NA,TGTGCCAGCAGCCAAGGCGGGGGACGGAGCAATCAGCCCCAGCATTTT,CASSQGGGRSNQPQHF
NA,TRBV4-1,TRBJ1-1,NA,TGCGCCAGCAGCCAAGATGGGAACATCCGGGGGTGGACTGAAGCTTTCTTT,CASSQDGNIRGWTEAFF
TRBD2,TRBV7-2,TRBJ2-7,few,TGTGCCAGCAGCTTAGCGCCGGGACTAGTTACTTACGAGCAGTACTTC,CASSLAPGLVTYEQYF
TRBD1,TRBV29-1,TRBJ1-2,NA,TGCAGCGTGCCGTCCCAGGGGGCTGGGGGCTACACCTTC,CSVPSQGAGGYTF
TRBD2,TRBV6-1,TRBJ2-7,NA,TGTGCCAGCAGTGAAGTGGCTAGCGGGTATCACGAGCAGTACTTC,CASSEVASGYHEQYF
TRBD1,TRBV6-5,TRBJ1-1,NA,TGTGCCAGCAGACGCGGGACAGGGGGGAACACTGAAGCTTTCTTT,CASRRGTGGNTEAFF
NA,TRBV5-8,TRBJ2-7,NA,TGTGCCAGCAGCCGAGAGGGCAACTGGGACTACGAGCAGTACTTC,CASSREGNWDYEQYF
TRBD1,TRBV7-8,TRBJ2-7,NA,TGTGCCAGCAGCTCGGGGACAGGGGGCATGATGGGGCAGTACTTC,CASSSGTGGMMGQYF
NA,TRBV30,TRBJ1-2,NA,TGTGCCTGGAGTGGGGGGGGAGACTATGGCTACACCTTC,CAWSGGGDYGYTF
TRBD1,TRBV5-4,TRBJ1-1,NA,TGTGCCAGCAGCTTGGCCAGGGGGCTGAACACTGAAGCTTTCTTT,CASSLARGLNTEAFF
NA,TRBV18,TRBJ2-1,few,TGTGCCAGCTCACCGGCAGTAAACTACAATGAGCAGTTCTTC,CASSPAVNYNEQFF
NA,TRBV5-8,TRBJ2-1,NA,TGTGCCAGCAGCTTGGCGGGACTCTCCTACAATGAGCAGTTCTTC,CASSLAGLSYNEQFF
TRBD2,TRBV18,TRBJ2-7,NA,TGTGCCAGCTCACCAGTCGGACTAGCGTCACGCGAGCAGTACTTC,CASSPVGLASREQYF
NA,TRBV30,TRBJ2-5,NA,TGTGCCTGGAGTGTACAGGTCATGGGGGAGACCCAGTACTTC,CAWSVQVMGETQYF
NA,TRBV24-1,TRBJ1-5,NA,TGTGCCACCAGTGATTCATCCAGGGTGGGGGGTCAGCCCCAGCATTTT,CATSDSSRVGGQPQHF
TRBD1,TRBV3-1/TRBV3-2,TRBJ2-2,NA,TGTGCCAGCACCCGCTTACAGGGGTCGGGGGAGCTGTTTTTT,CASTRLQGSGELFF
NA,TRBV24-1,TRBJ1-1,NA,TGTGCCACCCCTGGAGGGGAACTAATGAACACTGAAGCTTTCTTT,CATPGGELMNTEAFF
NA,TRBV2,TRBJ1-2,NA,TGTGCCAGCAGTGATGGACAGAACTATGGCTACACCTTC,CASSDGQNYGYTF
NA,TRBV28,TRBJ2-5,many,TGTGCCAGCAGCCCGGGGACATCTCGCGGGACCCAGTACTTC,CASSPGTSRGTQYF
TRBD2,TRBV5-1,TRBJ2-3,NA,TGCGCCAGCAGCTTGACAACCGGGACTAGCGGGAGCAGGGCGCAGTATTTT,CASSLTTGTSGSRAQYF
NA,TRBV12-1,TRBJ1-1,NA,TGTGCCAGCAGCTTATCGCGGGACAGGGCTCTCGATGAAGCTTTCTTT,CASSLSRDRALDEAFF
TRBD1,TRBV27,TRBJ1-2,NA,TGTGCCAGCAGTATCAACAGGGGGTCCTATGGCTACACCTTC,CASSINRGSYGYTF
NA,TRBV15,TRBJ2-1,NA,TGTGCCACCAGCAGAGTGGAGAGCTCCTACAATGAGCAGTTCTTC,CATSRVESSYNEQFF
TRBD2,TRBV4-3,TRBJ2-1,once,TGCGCCAGCAGCCAAGCAGTGACTAGCGGGTCTAATGAGCAGTTCTTC,CASSQAVTSGSNEQFF
NA,TRBV7-9,TRBJ2-7,NA,TGTGCCAGCACTTCGGACATTTACTACGAGCAGTACTTC,CASTSDIYYEQYF
NA,TRBV7-9,TRBJ1-5,NA,TGTGCCAGCAGCTTACGTAGCAATCAGCCCCAGCATTTT,CASSLRSNQPQHF
NA,TRBV7-9,TRBJ2-5,NA,TGTGCCAGCAGCCCCCGGGACACCGCCGATCTATTCCAAGAGACCCAGTACTTC,CASSPRDTADLFQETQYF
NA,TRBV5-1,TRBJ2-7,NA,TGCGCCAGCAGCTTGCTCCCGGGCTCCTACGAGCAGTACTTC,CASSLLPGSYEQYF